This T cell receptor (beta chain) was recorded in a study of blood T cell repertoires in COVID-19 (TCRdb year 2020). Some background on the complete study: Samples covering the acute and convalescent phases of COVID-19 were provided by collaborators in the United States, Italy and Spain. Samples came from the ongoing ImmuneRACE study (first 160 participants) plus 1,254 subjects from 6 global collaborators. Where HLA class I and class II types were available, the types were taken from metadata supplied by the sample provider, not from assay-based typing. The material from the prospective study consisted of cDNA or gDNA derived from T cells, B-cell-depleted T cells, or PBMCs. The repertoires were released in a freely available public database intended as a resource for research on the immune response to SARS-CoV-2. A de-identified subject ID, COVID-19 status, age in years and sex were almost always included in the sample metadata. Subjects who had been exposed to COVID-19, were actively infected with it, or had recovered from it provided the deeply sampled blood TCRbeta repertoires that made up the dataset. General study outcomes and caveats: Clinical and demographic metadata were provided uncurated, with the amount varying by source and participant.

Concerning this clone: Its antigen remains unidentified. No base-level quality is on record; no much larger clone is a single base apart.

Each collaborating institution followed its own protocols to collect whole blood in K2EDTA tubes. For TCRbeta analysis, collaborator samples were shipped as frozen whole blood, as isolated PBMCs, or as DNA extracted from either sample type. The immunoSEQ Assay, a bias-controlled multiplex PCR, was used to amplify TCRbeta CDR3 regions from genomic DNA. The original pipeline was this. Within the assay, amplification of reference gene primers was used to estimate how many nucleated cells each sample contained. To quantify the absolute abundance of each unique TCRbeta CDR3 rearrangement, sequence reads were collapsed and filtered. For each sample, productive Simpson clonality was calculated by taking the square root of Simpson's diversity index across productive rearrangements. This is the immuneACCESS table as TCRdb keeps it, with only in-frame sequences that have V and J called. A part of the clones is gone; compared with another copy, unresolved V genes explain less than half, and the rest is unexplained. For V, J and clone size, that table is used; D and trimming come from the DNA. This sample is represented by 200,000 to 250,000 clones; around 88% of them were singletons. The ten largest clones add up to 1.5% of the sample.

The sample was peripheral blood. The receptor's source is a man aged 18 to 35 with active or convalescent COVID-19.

In nucleotides, the sequence is TGTGCCAGCTCTCCCCGGGGGACCGGGACAGGCCGTGGAAACACCATATATTTT. Its protein reads: CASSPRGTGTGRGNTIYF. Recombination linked TRBV14 to TRBJ1-3; 8 nucleotides in the junction match TRBD1. Trimming removed 8 bases from V and 3 bases from J; the gene matches leave 18 bases unexplained. The germline V gene encodes CDR1 SGHDN and CDR2 FVKESK. From the cysteine up to the phenylalanine, the CDR3 has a length of 18 residues. Of all the DNA, just the CDR3 is kept, 54 bases in frame from base 1.